The 19 T cell receptor beta chains below all came from one sample that was sequenced in a study of cytomegalovirus exposure and HLA in healthy donors. Measured with immunoSEQ multiplex PCR; TCRdb has only the in-frame clones, and not every one. The sample lists roughly 330,000 clones; 87% were seen once. The specimen sequenced was PBMCs. These receptors were obtained from a young woman in good health and CMV-seropositive.

The J gene is TRBJ1-2, the V gene TRBV9; D gene unclear. This CDR3 has 15 residues. In germline, CDR1 is SGDLS, CDR2 YYNGEE. Trimming took 3 bases from V and 6 from J, leaving 18 bases between them. The CDR3 nucleotides read TGTGCCAGCAGCGGTGTTCGGGTGTCAGTTGATGGCTACACCTTC. This codes for CASSGVRVSVDGYTF.

The chain employs TRBV15 and TRBJ1-2; D is ambiguous. Germline assignment: CDR1 LNHNV and CDR2 YYDKDF (reference sequence). Trimming took off 0 bases at V and 4 bases at J, with 12 bases between the two ends. CDR3 size: 15 residues. The CDR3 region is CATSRDTGLVYGYTF. The CDR3 region has the DNA TGTGCCACCAGCAGAGATACTGGGCTGGTCTATGGCTACACCTTC.

A remark on this clone: In the same sample, other DNA sequences code for this CDR3. The genes are TRBV7-9 and TRBJ2-7; D gene unclear. Germline CDR1 is SEHNR and CDR2 is FQNEAQ (reference sequence). This CDR3 is built from 12 residues. The V end was cut by 1 base, the J end by 4 bases, with 5 bases between. For the CDR3, the DNA is TGTGCCAGCAGCTTAGTAGAGTACGAGCAGTACTTC. Residues: CASSLVEYEQYF. Combining the CDR3 with reference TRBV7-9 and TRBJ2-7 gives the whole variable domain DTGVSQNPRHKITKRGQNVTFRCDPISEHNRLYWYRQTLGQGPEFLTYFQNEAQLEKSRLLSDRFSAERPKGSFSTLEIQRTEQGDSAMYLCASSLVEYEQYFGPGTRLTVT.

The chain is built from TRBV13 and TRBJ2-1, with TRBD2 matching 13 bases. CDR3 length: 18 amino acids. Germline values: CDR1 PRHDT, CDR2 FYEKMQ (reference sequence). V was pared by 5 bases and J by 9 bases, with 16 bases of the junction left unmatched. In DNA, the CDR3 is TGTGCCAGCAGCGATAGGACTAGCGGGGGAGCCCCCAAATTTGAGCAGTTCTTC. It is translated as CASSDRTSGGAPKFEQFF.

The DNA for the CDR3 is TGTGCCACCAGCAGAGGGGCGGGAGGCAGCACAGATACGCAGTATTTT. Residues: CATSRGAGGSTDTQYF. The chain employs TRBV15 and TRBJ2-3; 8 nucleotides match TRBD2. The CDR3 is made up of 16 amino acids. The ends lost 1 base at V and 0 bases at J; junction bases unmatched: 3. From germline, CDR1 is LNHNV and CDR2 YYDKDF (reference sequence).

CDR3 amino acids: CASTPTGGSQETQYF. The CDR3 DNA sequence: TGTGCCAGCACTCCCACAGGCGGTTCCCAAGAGACCCAGTACTTC. The chain is built from TRBV7-6 and TRBJ2-5, with D perhaps TRBD1 (5 bases). Germline-derived CDR1 and CDR2 are SGHVS and FNYEAQ. V lost 7 bases to trimming and J lost 1 base, with 16 bases between them. This CDR3 region has 15 residues.

The chain uses TRBV2 and TRBJ2-2, with 12 bases matching TRBD1. V lost 6 bases, J lost 5 bases, and 7 bases stayed unmatched. The CDR3 is 16 residues long. Per the germline V gene, CDR1 is SNHLY and CDR2 is FYNNEI. CDR3 DNA: TGTGCCAGCAGCCCGGGACAGGGGGCGATGACCGGGGAGCTGTTTTTT. This codes for CASSPGQGAMTGELFF.

This rearrangement joins TRBV29-1 to TRBJ2-2; possibly TRBD2 for D (6 bases). The CDR3 spans 14 residues. V lost 4 bases and J lost 1, with 10 bases in between. Germline CDR1 is SQVTM and CDR2 is ANQGSEA. This CDR3 reads CSVVDSGNTGELFF. The CDR3 nucleotides are TGCAGCGTTGTCGATAGCGGGAACACCGGGGAGCTGTTTTTT.

The V call is TRBV5-8, the J call TRBJ2-1, with D possibly being TRBD1 (5 bases). This CDR3 spans 13 amino acids. The germline gives CDR1 SGHTS, CDR2 YDEGEE. V was shortened by 2 bases and J by 4 bases, with 7 bases between the two germline ends. CDR3 region: CASSFDSYNEQFF. The CDR3 DNA is TGTGCCAGCAGCTTCGACAGTTACAATGAGCAGTTCTTC.

V and J are TRBV6-4 and TRBJ2-2; weak D call: TRBD1 (5 bases). Germline lookup yields CDR1 MRHNA and CDR2 SNTAGT. Trimming shortened V by 5 bases and J by 0 bases, and 7 bases separated the two germline ends. This CDR3 is built from 14 residues. The CDR3 DNA sequence: TGTGCCAGCAGTCAGGGCCCGAACACCGGGGAGCTGTTTTTT. Amino acid sequence: CASSQGPNTGELFF.

The CDR3 protein is CASSWGPNTEAFF. The CDR3 DNA follows: TGTGCCAGCAGTTGGGGGCCCAACACTGAAGCTTTCTTT. J is TRBJ1-1 and V is TRBV27; TRBD1 might be the D (6 bases). V lost 4 bases and J lost 2, with 8 bases in between. The CDR3 is 13 residues long. Looked up from germline, CDR1 is MNHEY and CDR2 is SMNVEV (reference sequence).

The V call is TRBV14, the J call TRBJ2-5; 8 bases align to TRBD2. This CDR3 is 13 amino acids long. Germline CDR1 is SGHDN and CDR2 is FVKESK. With 4 bases clipped from V and 5 bases from J, the junction kept 3 bases outside the gene matches. The CDR3 loop is CASSLGGGETQYF. The CDR3 DNA reads TGTGCCAGCAGCCTTGGCGGGGGGGAGACCCAGTACTTC.

The chain has TRBV15 and TRBJ1-3, with D possibly being TRBD1 (5 bases). This CDR3 has 16 residues. The germline V and J ends were trimmed by 0 bases and 0 bases, with 9 bases remaining between them. CDR1 and CDR2 (germline): LNHNV, YYDKDF (reference sequence). The CDR3 sequence: CATSRDRALSGNTIYF. The CDR3 DNA follows: TGTGCCACCAGCAGAGACAGGGCACTCTCTGGAAACACCATATATTTT.

This chain uses TRBV4-3 with TRBJ2-1; 10 positions match TRBD2. The CDR3 loop spans 15 amino acids. V shed 1 base and J 10 bases; nucleotides not matched to a gene: 7. Per germline, CDR1 LGHNA and CDR2 YSLEER. The CDR3 is CASSQGSGGAGEQFF. The DNA of the CDR3 is TGCGCCAGCAGCCAAGGGAGCGGGGGGGCCGGAGAGCAGTTCTTC.

In this sample, this clone turned up once. This rearrangement joins TRBV4-3 to TRBJ1-4; D gene ambiguous. Trimming cost V 4 bases and J 2 bases, with 11 bases left between them. This CDR3 spans 15 amino acids. Germline V gene lookup returns CDR1 LGHNA and CDR2 YSLEER. CDR3 sequence reads: CASSPVGLTNEKLFF. In DNA, the CDR3 is TGCGCCAGCAGCCCAGTAGGGTTGACTAATGAAAAACTGTTTTTT.

The J gene is TRBJ2-7, the V gene TRBV7-6; D uncertain. Germline lookup yields CDR1 SGHVS and CDR2 FNYEAQ. Trimming took 5 bases from V and 3 from J, leaving 23 bases between them. CDR3 length: 17 residues. The CDR3 is CASSALTARVQVYEQYF. CDR3 in DNA: TGTGCCAGCAGCGCATTGACTGCACGAGTGCAAGTCTACGAGCAGTACTTC. Based on the CDR3 plus reference TRBV7-6 and TRBJ2-7, the full variable domain is GAGVSQSPRYKVTKRGQDVALRCDPISGHVSLYWYRQALGQGPEFLTYFNYEAQQDKSGLPNDRFSAERPEGSISTLTIQRTEQRDSAMYRCASSALTARVQVYEQYFGPGTRLTVT.

The chain combines TRBV29-1 with TRBJ1-2; 9 bases agree with TRBD1. The CDR3 loop spans 13 amino acids. CDR1 SQVTM and CDR2 ANQGSEA come from the germline V gene. With 6 bases clipped from V and 6 bases from J, the junction kept 8 bases outside the gene matches. The DNA for the CDR3 is TGCAGCGTATTGAATTGGGACAGGGATGGCTACACCTTC. The encoded protein is CSVLNWDRDGYTF.

The sample holds one count of this clone. The V gene is TRBV25-1, the J gene TRBJ2-2; D might be TRBD1 or TRBD2, each matching 5 bases. The germline CDR1 and CDR2 sequences are MGHDK and SYGVNS. The V end lost 4 bases, the J end lost 1 base, and 13 bases lay between the germline ends. The CDR3 spans 16 residues. CDR3 in DNA: TGTGCCAGCAGTGTACCGGGACCCATGAACACCGGGGAGCTGTTTTTT. Translating it yields CASSVPGPMNTGELFF.

This rearrangement joins TRBV9 to TRBJ2-5; D remains unclear. Germline V CDR1 and CDR2: SGDLS, YYNGEE. The germline V and J ends were trimmed by 3 bases and 2 bases, with 2 bases remaining between them. The CDR3 extends over 11 amino acids. The chain's CDR3 is CASSAQETQYF. The CDR3 DNA reads as TGTGCCAGCAGCGCTCAAGAGACCCAGTACTTC.